The clone carrying this T cell receptor beta chain was counted many times. Its antigen is not identified. Researchers took 5 to 7.5 milliliters of peripheral blood at each of two time points. Amplicons of TCR beta CDR3 were generated from genomic DNA by two-round multiplex PCR. It was primers specific to each TRBV and TRBJ gene that first-round PCR used. From the multiplex PCR reads, TCRdb called clonotypes with MiXCR, one entry per CDR3 protein. Altogether 11,000 to 15,000 distinct CDR3 sequences are present, around 40% being singletons, with the ten largest covering around 41%. The germline CDR1 and CDR2 sequences are ENHRY and SYGVKD. After removal of 6 bases from V and 7 bases from J, the junction contained 7 bases not matched to a gene. The CDR3 length is 14 residues. The entry originates in a study of prognosis after radiotherapy for stage I lung cancer. Study information: Recruiting of stage I non-small cell lung cancer patients into the study occurred between early 2018 and 2019. All non-small cell lung cancer patients were considered medically inoperable.

Whole-study results and caveats: Any tumor specificity that the expanded TCR clones may have had was not determined.

The chain is built from TRBV10-3 and TRBJ2-7; 12 nucleotides line up with TRBD2. The receptor comes from a donor over 45 with non-small cell lung cancer. Sequencing was performed on PBMCs, taken before or after stereotactic body radiation therapy (not recorded which). The CDR3 nucleotides are TGTGCCATCAGCCCGACTAGCGGGGGTCAAGAGCAGTACTTC. The encoded protein is CAISPTSGGQEQYF.